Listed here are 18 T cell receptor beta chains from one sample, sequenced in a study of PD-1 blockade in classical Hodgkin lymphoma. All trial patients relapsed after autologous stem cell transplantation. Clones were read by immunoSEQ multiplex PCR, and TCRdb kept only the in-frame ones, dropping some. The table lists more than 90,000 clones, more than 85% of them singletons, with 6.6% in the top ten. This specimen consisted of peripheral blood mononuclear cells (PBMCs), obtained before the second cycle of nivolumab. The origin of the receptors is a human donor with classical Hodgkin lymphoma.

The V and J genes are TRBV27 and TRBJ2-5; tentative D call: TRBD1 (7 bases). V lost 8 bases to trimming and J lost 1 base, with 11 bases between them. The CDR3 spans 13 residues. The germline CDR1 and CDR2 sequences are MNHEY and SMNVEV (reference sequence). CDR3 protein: CASSRGVQETQYF. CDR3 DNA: TGTGCCAGCTCCAGGGGGGTCCAAGAGACCCAGTACTTC.

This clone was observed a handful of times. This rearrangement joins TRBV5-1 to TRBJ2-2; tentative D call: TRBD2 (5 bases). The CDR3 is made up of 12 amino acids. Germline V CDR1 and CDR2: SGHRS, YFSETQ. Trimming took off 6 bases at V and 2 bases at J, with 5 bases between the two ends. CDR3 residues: CASTGNTGELFF. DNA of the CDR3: TGCGCCAGCACGGGAAACACCGGGGAGCTGTTTTTT.

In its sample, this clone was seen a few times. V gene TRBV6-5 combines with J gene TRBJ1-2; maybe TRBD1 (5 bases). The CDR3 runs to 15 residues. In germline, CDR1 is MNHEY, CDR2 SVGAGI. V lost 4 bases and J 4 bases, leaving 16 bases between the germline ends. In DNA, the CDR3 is TGTGCCAGCAGTTCCCTCGTCGGGGCCGGCTATGGCTACACCTTC. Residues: CASSSLVGAGYGYTF.

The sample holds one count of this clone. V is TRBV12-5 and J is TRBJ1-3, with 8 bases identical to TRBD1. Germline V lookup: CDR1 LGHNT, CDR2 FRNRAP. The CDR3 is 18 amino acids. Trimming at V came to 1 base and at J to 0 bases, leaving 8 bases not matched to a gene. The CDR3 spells CASGLGTGWDLSGNTIYF. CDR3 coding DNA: TGTGCTAGTGGTTTGGGGACAGGGTGGGATCTCTCTGGAAACACCATATATTTT.

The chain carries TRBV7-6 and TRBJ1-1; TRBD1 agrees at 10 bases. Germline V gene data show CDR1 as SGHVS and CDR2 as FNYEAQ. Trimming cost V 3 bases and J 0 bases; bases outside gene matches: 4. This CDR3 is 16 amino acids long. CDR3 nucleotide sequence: TGTGCCAGCAGCTTGACAGGGGGCGAGGTGAACACTGAAGCTTTCTTT. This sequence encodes CASSLTGGEVNTEAFF.

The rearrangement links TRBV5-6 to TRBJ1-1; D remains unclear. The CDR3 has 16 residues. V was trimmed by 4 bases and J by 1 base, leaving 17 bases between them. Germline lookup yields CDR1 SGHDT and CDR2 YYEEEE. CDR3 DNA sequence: TGTGCCAGCAGCCCTGGCGGGTATCTCGGGAACACTGAAGCTTTCTTT. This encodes CASSPGGYLGNTEAFF.

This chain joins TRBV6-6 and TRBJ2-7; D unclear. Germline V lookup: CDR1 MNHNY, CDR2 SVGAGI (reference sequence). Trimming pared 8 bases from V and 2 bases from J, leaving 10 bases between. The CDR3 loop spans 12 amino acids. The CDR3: CASGVSTYEQYF. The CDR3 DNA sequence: TGTGCCAGCGGAGTCAGTACCTACGAGCAGTACTTC.

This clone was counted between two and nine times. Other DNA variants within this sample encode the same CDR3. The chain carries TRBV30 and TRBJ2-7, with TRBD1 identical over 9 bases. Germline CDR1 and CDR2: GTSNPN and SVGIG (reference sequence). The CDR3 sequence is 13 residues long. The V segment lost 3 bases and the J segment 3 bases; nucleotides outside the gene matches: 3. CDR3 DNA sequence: TGTGCCTGGAGCGCGGACAGGGGCTACGAGCAGTACTTC. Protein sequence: CAWSADRGYEQYF.

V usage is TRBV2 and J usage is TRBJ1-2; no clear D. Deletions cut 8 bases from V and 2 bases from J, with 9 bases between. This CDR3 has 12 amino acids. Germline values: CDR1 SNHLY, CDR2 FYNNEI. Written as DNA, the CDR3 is TGTGCCAGCGGACGAGAGAACTATGGCTACACCTTC. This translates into CASGRENYGYTF.

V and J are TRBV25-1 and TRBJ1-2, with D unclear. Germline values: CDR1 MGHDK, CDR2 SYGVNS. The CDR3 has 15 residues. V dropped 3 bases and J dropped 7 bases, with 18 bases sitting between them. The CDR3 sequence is CASSDNWELVSGYTF. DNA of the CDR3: TGTGCCAGCAGTGATAATTGGGAACTCGTTAGTGGCTACACCTTC.

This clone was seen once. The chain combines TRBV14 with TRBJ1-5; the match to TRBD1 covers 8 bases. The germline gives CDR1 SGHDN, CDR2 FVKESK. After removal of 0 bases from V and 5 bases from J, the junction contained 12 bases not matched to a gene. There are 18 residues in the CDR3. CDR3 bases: TGTGCCAGCAGCCAAGACCCTCCGAGACAGGGGAATCATCAGCCCCAGCATTTT. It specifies CASSQDPPRQGNHQPQHF.

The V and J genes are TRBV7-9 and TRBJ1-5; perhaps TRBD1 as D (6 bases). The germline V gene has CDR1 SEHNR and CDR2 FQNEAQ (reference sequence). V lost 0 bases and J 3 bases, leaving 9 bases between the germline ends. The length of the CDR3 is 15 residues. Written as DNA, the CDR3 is TGTGCCAGCAGCTTAGCACAGGGTGACAATCAGCCCCAGCATTTT. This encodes CASSLAQGDNQPQHF. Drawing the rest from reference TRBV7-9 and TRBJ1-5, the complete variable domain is DTGVSQNPRHKITKRGQNVTFRCDPISEHNRLYWYRQTLGQGPEFLTYFQNEAQLEKSRLLSDRFSAERPKGSFSTLEIQRTEQGDSAMYLCASSLAQGDNQPQHFGDGTRLSIL.

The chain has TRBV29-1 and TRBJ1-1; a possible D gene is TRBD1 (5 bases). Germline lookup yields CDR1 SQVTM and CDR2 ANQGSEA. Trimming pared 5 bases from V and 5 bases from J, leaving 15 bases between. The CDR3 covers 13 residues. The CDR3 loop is CSVTGDYGTEAFF. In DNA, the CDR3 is TGCAGCGTTACAGGAGATTATGGAACTGAAGCTTTCTTT.

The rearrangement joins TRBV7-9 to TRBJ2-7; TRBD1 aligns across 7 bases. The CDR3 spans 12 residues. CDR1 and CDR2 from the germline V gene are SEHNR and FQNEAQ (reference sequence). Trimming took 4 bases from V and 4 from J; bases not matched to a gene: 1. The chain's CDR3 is CASSSQGYEQYF. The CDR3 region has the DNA TGTGCCAGCAGCTCACAGGGGTACGAGCAGTACTTC.

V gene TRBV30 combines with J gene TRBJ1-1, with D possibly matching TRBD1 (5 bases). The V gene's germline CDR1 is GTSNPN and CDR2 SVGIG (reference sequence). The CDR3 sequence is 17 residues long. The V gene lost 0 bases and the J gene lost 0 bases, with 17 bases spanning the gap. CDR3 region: CAWSVRGAQSMNTEAFF. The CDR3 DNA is TGTGCCTGGAGTGTACGAGGGGCACAGAGCATGAACACTGAAGCTTTCTTT.

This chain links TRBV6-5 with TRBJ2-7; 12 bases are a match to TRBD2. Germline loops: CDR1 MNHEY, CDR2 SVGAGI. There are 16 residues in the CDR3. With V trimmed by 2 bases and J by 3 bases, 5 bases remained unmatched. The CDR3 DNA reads TGTGCCAGCAGTTACGCTAGCGGGGGGGAGGGCTACGAGCAGTACTTC. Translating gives CASSYASGGEGYEQYF.

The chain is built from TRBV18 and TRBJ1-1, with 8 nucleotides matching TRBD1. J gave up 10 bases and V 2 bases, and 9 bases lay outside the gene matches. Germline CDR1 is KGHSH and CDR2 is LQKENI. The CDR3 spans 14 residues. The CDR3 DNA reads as TGTGCCAGCTCACCATCAGGACAGGGCGAAGGAGCTTTCTTT. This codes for CASSPSGQGEGAFF.

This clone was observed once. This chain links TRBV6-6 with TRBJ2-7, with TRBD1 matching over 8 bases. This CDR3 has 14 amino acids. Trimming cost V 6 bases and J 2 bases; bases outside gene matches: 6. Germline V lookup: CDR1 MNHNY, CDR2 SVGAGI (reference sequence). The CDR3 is CASSLTGEAYEQYF. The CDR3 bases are TGTGCCAGCAGCCTGACAGGGGAAGCCTACGAGCAGTACTTC.